This T cell receptor beta chain is from a study of T-cell memory formation after mild COVID-19. V was trimmed by 1 base and J by 12 bases, leaving 11 bases between them. There are 12 residues in the CDR3. Germline CDR1 is LGHNA and CDR2 is YSLEER. Constant-segment primers were used for 5'RACE, and the resulting TCR alpha and TCR beta cDNA libraries carried sample barcodes and UMIs. TCRdb re-called the 5' RACE reads through MiXCR, storing one row per CDR3 protein. In the table there are 250,000 to 300,000 distinct CDR3 sequences, 8% to 10% of which are singletons. The gene calls are TRBV4-3 and TRBJ2-3, with unresolved D. This clonotype was sampled from a man aged 18 to 29 who had mild COVID-19 (a few samples of this study predate the infection). Cell type and time point are not known. The sample taken for sequencing was PBMCs or a T cell subset sorted from them (not recorded which). The CDR3 is CASSQVGQIQYF. CDR3 in DNA: TGCGCCAGCAGCCAAGTAGGCCAAATTCAGTATTTT.